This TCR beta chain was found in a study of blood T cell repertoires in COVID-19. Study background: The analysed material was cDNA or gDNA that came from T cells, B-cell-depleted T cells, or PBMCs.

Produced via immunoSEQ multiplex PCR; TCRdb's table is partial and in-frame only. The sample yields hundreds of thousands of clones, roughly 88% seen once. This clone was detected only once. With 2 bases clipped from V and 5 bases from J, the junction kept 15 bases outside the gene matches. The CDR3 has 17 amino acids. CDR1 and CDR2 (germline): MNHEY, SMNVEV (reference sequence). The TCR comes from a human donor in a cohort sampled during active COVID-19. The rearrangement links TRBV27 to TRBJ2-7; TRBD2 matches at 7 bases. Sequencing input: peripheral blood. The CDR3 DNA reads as TGTGCCAGCAGTTTACTCCCCGGGACTACCGTCAGTAACGAGCAGTACTTC. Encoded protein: CASSLLPGTTVSNEQYF.